This paragraph covers one T cell receptor beta chain sequence. Time point defined: blood at routine non-recurrence follow-up after resection. Germline loops: CDR1 SGHVS, CDR2 FQNEAQ. This CDR3 contains 13 residues. Trimming pared 3 bases from V and 5 bases from J, leaving 8 bases between. TCRdb recomputed calls from the 5' RACE reads with MiXCR, one row per CDR3 protein. This table holds roughly 72,000 distinct CDR3 sequences, about 8.2% found once. These data come from a study of spatial heterogeneity in lung cancer. The clonotype originates from a female donor with early-stage non-small cell lung cancer. The chain carries TRBV7-8 and TRBJ1-5, with D uncertain. The sample in question was PBMCs, obtained at follow-up. The CDR3 region has the DNA TGTGCCAGCAGCTTCAGCGGGTATCAGCCCCAGCATTTT. Protein sequence: CASSFSGYQPQHF.